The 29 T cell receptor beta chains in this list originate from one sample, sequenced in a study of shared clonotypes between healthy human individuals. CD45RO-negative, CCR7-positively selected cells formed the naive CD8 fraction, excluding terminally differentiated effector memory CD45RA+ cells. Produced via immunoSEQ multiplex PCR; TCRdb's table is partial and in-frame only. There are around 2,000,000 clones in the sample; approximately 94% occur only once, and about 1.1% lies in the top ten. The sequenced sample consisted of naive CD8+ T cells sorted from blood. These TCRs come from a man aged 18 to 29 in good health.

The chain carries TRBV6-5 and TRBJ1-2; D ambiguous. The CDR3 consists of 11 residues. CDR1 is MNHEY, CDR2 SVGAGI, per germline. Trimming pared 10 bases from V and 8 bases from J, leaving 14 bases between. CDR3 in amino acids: CAILGEEGYTF. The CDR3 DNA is TGTGCCATCCTGGGCGAAGAAGGCTACACCTTC.

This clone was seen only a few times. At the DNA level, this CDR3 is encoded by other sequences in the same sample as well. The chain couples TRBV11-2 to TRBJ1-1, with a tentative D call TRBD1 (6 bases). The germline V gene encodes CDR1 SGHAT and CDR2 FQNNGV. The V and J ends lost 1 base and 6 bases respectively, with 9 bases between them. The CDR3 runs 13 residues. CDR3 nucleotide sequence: TGTGCCAGCAGCTTAGGTCGGGGGCCTGAAGCTTTCTTT. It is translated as CASSLGRGPEAFF.

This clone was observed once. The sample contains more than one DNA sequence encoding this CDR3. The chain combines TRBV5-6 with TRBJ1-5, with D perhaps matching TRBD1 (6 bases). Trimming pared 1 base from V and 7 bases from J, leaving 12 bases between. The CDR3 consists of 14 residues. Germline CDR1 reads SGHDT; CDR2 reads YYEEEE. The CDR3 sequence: CASSLWGAGQPQHF. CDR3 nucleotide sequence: TGTGCCAGCAGCTTGTGGGGGGCTGGGCAGCCCCAGCATTTT.

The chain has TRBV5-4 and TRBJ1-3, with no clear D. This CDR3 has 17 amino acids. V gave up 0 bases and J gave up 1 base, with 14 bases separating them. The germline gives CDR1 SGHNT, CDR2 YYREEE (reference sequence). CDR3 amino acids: CASSLGLSEPSGNTIYF. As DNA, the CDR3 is TGTGCCAGCAGCTTGGGACTTTCGGAACCTTCTGGAAACACCATATATTTT. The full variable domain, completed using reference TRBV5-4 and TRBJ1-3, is ETGVTQSPTHLIKTRGQQVTLRCSSQSGHNTVSWYQQALGQGPQFIFQYYREEENGRGNFPPRFSGLQFPNYSSELNVNALELDDSALYLCASSLGLSEPSGNTIYFGEGSWLTVV.

In DNA form, the CDR3 reads TGTGCCACCAGCTCCCGGACAGACTCCGAATCCACAGATACGCAGTATTTT. This encodes CATSSRTDSESTDTQYF. This chain uses TRBV15 with TRBJ2-3; a weak D match, TRBD1 (6 bases). Germline V lookup: CDR1 LNHNV, CDR2 YYDKDF (reference sequence). V was pared by 5 bases and J by 2 bases, with 20 bases between. The CDR3 consists of 17 residues.

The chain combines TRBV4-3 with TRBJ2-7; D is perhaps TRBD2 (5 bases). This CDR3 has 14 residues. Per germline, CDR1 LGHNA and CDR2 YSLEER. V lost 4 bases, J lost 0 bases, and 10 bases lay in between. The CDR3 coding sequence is TGCGCCAGCAGCCTTTTCCGGGACTCCTACGAGCAGTACTTC. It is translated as CASSLFRDSYEQYF.

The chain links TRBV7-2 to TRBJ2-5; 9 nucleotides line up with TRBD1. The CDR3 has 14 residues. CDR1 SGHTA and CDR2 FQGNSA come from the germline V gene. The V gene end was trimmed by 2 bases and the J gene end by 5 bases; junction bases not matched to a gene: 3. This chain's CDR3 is CASSLLTGGETQYF. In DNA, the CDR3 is TGTGCCAGCAGCTTACTGACAGGGGGTGAGACCCAGTACTTC.

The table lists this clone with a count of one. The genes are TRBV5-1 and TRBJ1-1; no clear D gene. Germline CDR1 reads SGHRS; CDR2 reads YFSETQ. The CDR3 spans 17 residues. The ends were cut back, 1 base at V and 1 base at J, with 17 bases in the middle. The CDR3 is CASSLPPDTSRNTEAFF. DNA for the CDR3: TGCGCCAGCAGCTTGCCCCCAGACACGAGCAGGAACACTGAAGCTTTCTTT.

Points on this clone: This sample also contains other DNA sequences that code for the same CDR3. The chain's CDR3 is CASSAGSTDTQYF. The CDR3 coding sequence is TGTGCCAGCAGTGCAGGGAGCACAGATACGCAGTATTTT. The chain recombines TRBV9 with TRBJ2-3; D may be TRBD1 (5 bases). Trimming removed 5 bases at V and 0 bases at J, with 7 bases between. CDR3 length: 13 residues. Germline V gene sequence: CDR1 SGDLS, CDR2 YYNGEE.

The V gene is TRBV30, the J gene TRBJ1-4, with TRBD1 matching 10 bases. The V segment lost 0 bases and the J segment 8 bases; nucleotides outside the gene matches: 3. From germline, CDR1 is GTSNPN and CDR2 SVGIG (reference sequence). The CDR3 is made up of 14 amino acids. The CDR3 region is CAWSVGTGEEKLFF. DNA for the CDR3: TGTGCCTGGAGTGTTGGGACAGGGGAGGAAAAACTGTTTTTT.

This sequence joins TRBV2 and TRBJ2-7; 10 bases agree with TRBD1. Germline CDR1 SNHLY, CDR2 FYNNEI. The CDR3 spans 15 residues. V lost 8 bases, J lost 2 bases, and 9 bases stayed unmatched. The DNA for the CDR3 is TGTGCCAGCCATCCCGGGACAGGGGAGCCCTACGAGCAGTACTTC. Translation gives CASHPGTGEPYEQYF.

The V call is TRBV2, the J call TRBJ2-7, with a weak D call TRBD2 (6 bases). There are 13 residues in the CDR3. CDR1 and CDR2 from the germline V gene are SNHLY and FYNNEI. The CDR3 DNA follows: TGTGCTCTGGGAGAGGGAGGCCCCTACGAGCAGTACTTC. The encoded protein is CALGEGGPYEQYF.

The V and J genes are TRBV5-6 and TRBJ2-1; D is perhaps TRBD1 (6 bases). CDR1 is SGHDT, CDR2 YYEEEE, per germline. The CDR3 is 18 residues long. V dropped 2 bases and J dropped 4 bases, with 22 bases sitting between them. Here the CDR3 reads CASSFNWVVQGAYNEQFF. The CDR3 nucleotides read TGTGCCAGCAGCTTTAATTGGGTCGTACAGGGAGCTTACAATGAGCAGTTCTTC.

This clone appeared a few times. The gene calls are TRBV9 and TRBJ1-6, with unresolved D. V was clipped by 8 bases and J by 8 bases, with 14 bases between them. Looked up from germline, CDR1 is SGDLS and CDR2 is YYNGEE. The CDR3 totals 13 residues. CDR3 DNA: TGTGCCAGGGTAGAGTCGTCAGATTCACCCCTCCACTTT. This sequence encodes CARVESSDSPLHF.

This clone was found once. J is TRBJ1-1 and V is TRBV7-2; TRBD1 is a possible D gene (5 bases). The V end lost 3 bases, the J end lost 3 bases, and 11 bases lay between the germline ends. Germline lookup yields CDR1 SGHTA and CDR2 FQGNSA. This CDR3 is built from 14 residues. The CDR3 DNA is TGTGCCAGCAGCTTCGGGGGTCTCGACACTGAAGCTTTCTTT. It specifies CASSFGGLDTEAFF.

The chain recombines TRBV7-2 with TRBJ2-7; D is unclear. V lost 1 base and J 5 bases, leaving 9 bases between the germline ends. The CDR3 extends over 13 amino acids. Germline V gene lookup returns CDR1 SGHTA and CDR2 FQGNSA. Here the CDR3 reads CASSLGGRDEQYF. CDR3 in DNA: TGTGCCAGCAGCTTAGGTGGTAGGGACGAGCAGTACTTC.

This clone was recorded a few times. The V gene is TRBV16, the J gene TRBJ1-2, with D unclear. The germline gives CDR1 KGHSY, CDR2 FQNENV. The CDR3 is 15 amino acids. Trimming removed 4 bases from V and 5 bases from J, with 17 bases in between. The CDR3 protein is CASSRKMGVVYGYTF. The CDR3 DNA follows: TGTGCCAGCAGCCGCAAAATGGGCGTGGTATATGGCTACACCTTC. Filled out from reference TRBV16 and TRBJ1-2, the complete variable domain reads GEEVAQTPKHLVRGEGQKAKLYCAPIKGHSYVFWYQQVLKNEFKFLISFQNENVFDETGMPKERFSAKCLPNSPCSLEIQATKLEDSAVYFCASSRKMGVVYGYTFGSGTRLTVV.

CDR3 nucleotide sequence: TGTGCCAGCAGTTTATACGGAGGACGGCCGAACACTGAAGCTTTCTTT. It is translated as CASSLYGGRPNTEAFF. V is TRBV28 and J is TRBJ1-1; no definite D call. Between the trimmed V and J ends, which lost 1 base and 1 base, there was a span of 13 bases. The CDR3 runs to 16 residues. In germline, CDR1 is MDHEN, CDR2 SYDVKM. The full variable domain, in which reference TRBV28 and TRBJ1-1 provide the parts outside the CDR3, is DVKVTQSSRYLVKRTGEKVFLECVQDMDHENMFWYRQDPGLGLRLIYFSYDVKMKEKGDIPEGYSVSREKKERFSLILESASTNQTSMYLCASSLYGGRPNTEAFFGQGTRLTVV.

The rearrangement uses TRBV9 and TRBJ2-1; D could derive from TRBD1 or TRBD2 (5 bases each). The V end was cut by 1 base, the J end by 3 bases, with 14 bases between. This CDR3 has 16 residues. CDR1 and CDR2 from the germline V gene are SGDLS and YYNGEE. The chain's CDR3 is CASSVYRDASYNEQFF. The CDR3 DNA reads TGTGCCAGCAGCGTATACCGGGACGCGAGCTACAATGAGCAGTTCTTC.

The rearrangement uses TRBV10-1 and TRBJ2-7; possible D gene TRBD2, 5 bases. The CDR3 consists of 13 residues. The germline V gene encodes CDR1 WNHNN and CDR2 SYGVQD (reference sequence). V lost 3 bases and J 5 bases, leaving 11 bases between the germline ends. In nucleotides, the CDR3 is TGCGCCAGCAGTGACGAACTTAGCGACGAGCAGTACTTC. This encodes CASSDELSDEQYF.

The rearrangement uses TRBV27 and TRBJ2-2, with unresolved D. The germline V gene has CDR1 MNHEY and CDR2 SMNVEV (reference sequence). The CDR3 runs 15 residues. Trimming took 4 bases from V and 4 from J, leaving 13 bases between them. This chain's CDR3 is CASSSITAFTGELFF. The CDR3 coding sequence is TGTGCCAGCAGTTCAATAACGGCTTTCACCGGGGAGCTGTTTTTT.

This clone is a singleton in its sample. CDR3 DNA sequence: TGTGCCAGCAGCCCGAGGGGGTTTAACACCGGGGAGCTGTTTTTT. Protein product: CASSPRGFNTGELFF. This chain links TRBV11-3 with TRBJ2-2; maybe TRBD1 (6 bases). The CDR3 has 15 residues. Germline V CDR1 and CDR2: SGHNT, YENEEA. V was pared by 5 bases and J by 2 bases, with 12 bases between.

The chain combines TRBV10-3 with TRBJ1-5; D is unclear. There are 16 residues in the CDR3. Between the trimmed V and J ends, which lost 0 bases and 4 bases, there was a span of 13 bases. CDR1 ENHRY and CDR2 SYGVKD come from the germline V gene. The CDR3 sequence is CAISESSGLGNQPQHF. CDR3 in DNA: TGTGCCATCAGTGAGTCATCGGGCTTGGGGAATCAGCCCCAGCATTTT.

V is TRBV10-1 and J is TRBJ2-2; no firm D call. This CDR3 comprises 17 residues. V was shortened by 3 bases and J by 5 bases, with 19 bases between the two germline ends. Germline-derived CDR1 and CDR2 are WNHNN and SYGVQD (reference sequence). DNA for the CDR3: TGCGCCAGCAGTGAATCCTCCAAAGCAGGAAGAACCGGGGAGCTGTTTTTT. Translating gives CASSESSKAGRTGELFF.

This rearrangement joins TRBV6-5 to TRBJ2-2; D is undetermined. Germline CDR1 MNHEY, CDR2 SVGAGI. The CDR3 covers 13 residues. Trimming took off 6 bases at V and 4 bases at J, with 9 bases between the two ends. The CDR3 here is CASRPISTGELFF. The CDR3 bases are TGTGCCAGCAGGCCGATCAGCACCGGGGAGCTGTTTTTT.

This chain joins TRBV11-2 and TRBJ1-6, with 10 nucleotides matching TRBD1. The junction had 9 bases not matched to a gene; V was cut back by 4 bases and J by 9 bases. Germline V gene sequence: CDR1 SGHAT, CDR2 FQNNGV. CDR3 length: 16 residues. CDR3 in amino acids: CASSYLPGQGSSPLHF. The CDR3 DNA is TGTGCCAGCAGCTACCTACCGGGACAGGGGTCTTCACCCCTCCACTTT.

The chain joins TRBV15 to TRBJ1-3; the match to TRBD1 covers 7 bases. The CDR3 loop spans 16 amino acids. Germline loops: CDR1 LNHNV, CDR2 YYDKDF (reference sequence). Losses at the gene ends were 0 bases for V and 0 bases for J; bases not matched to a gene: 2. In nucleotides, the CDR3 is TGTGCCACCAGCAGAGATAGGGGGCACTCTGGAAACACCATATATTTT. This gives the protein CATSRDRGHSGNTIYF.

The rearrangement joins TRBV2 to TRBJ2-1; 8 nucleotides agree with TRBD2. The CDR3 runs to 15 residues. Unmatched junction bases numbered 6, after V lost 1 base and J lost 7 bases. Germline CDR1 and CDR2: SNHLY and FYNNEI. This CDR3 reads CASSEDRTSGNEQFF. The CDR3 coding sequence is TGTGCCAGCAGTGAAGATCGTACTAGCGGAAATGAGCAGTTCTTC. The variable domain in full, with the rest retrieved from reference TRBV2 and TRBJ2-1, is EPEVTQTPSHQVTQMGQEVILRCVPISNHLYFYWYRQILGQKVEFLVSFYNNEISEKSEIFDDQFSVERPDGSNFTLKIRSTKLEDSAMYFCASSEDRTSGNEQFFGPGTRLTVL.

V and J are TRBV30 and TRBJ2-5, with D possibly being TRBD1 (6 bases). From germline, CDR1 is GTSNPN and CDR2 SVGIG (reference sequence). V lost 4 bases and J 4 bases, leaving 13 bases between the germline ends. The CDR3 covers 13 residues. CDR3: CAWNRIQGETQYF. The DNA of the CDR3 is TGTGCCTGGAACCGCATACAGGGAGAGACCCAGTACTTC.